The 27 T cell receptor beta chains below come from one sample, sequenced in a study of blood T cell repertoires in COVID-19. TCRdb's copy holds only in-frame clones and misses some; the assay was immunoSEQ multiplex PCR. Among 25,000 to 30,000 clones listed, more than 70% were seen once. Sequencing was performed on peripheral blood. All receptors derive from a human donor in a cohort sampled during active COVID-19.

In DNA, the CDR3 is TGTGCCAGCAGTGAGGAGGGATTACGGAACACTGAAGCTTTCTTT. It translates to CASSEEGLRNTEAFF. V and J are TRBV6-1 and TRBJ1-1, with no clear D. The CDR3 contains 15 residues. CDR1 is MNHNS and CDR2 is SASEGT in the germline V gene. V was pared by 3 bases and J by 1 base, with 12 bases between.

The rearrangement joins TRBV11-2 to TRBJ1-2; TRBD1 matches 7 bases. The germline V gene encodes CDR1 SGHAT and CDR2 FQNNGV. The CDR3 is made up of 14 amino acids. The V gene end was trimmed by 3 bases and the J gene end by 2 bases; junction bases not matched to a gene: 3. The CDR3 DNA sequence: TGTGCCAGCAGCTTGAGGGGGCGGAACTATGGCTACACCTTC. Translated, it gives CASSLRGRNYGYTF.

The V and J genes are TRBV6-1 and TRBJ1-2; TRBD1 matches 7 bases. CDR1 MNHNS and CDR2 SASEGT come from the germline V gene. Trimming removed 4 bases from V and 3 bases from J; junction bases left unmatched: 11. The CDR3 has 16 residues. CDR3 sequence: CASSGGSGTAYYGYTF. The CDR3 DNA sequence: TGTGCCAGCAGTGGGGGATCGGGGACAGCCTACTATGGCTACACCTTC.

The rearrangement uses TRBV4-1 and TRBJ2-1; D possibly corresponds to TRBD2 (5 bases). CDR1 is MGHRA and CDR2 is YSYEKL in the germline V gene. The CDR3 totals 16 residues. Trimming cost V 3 bases and J 6 bases, with 18 bases left between them. The CDR3, as DNA: TGCGCCAGCAGCCACGCTGACCAACGGGGTACCAATGAGCAGTTCTTC. Protein: CASSHADQRGTNEQFF.

The chain uses TRBV6-1 and TRBJ1-3; D is unclear. The CDR3 sequence is 16 residues long. Trimming pared 1 base from V and 2 bases from J, leaving 12 bases between. The germline V gene encodes CDR1 MNHNS and CDR2 SASEGT. The CDR3, as DNA: TGTGCCAGCAGTGAAGGCCTCCTACGGGCTGGAAACACCATATATTTT. This codes for CASSEGLLRAGNTIYF.

The genes are TRBV19 and TRBJ2-2, with D hard to call. Germline assignment: CDR1 LNHDA and CDR2 SQIVND (reference sequence). Trimming removed 9 bases from V and 1 base from J, with 9 bases in between. CDR3 length equals 13 residues. Written as DNA, the CDR3 is TGTGCCAGCCCACAGAAGAACACCGGGGAGCTGTTTTTT. It is translated as CASPQKNTGELFF.

The chain joins TRBV5-8 to TRBJ1-1, with D tentatively TRBD1 (6 bases). Trimming took 3 bases from V and 1 from J, leaving 10 bases between them. CDR1 and CDR2 (germline): SGHTS, YDEGEE. The CDR3 is made up of 14 amino acids. CDR3: CASSWTEGNTEAFF. CDR3 bases: TGTGCCAGCAGCTGGACAGAGGGGAACACTGAAGCTTTCTTT. Full variable domain (missing parts from reference TRBV5-8 and TRBJ1-1): EAGVTQSPTHLIKTRGQQATLRCSPISGHTSVYWYQQALGLGLQFLLWYDEGEERNRGNFPPRFSGRQFPNYSSELNVNALELEDSALYLCASSWTEGNTEAFFGQGTRLTVV.

The chain employs TRBV20-1 and TRBJ2-2; no firm D call. CDR3 length equals 11 residues. CDR1 and CDR2 from the germline V gene are DFQATT and SNEGSKA (reference sequence). The V and J ends lost 6 bases and 8 bases respectively, with 10 bases between them. The chain's CDR3 is CSARTRGELFF. The CDR3 DNA sequence: TGCAGTGCGAGAACAAGAGGGGAGCTGTTTTTT.

The chain carries TRBV18 and TRBJ2-2; 8 bases align to TRBD1. This CDR3 has 15 amino acids. J was trimmed by 5 bases and V by 0 bases; bases with no gene match: 2. CDR1 and CDR2 from the germline V gene are KGHSH and LQKENI. CDR3 bases: TGTGCCAGCTCACCACCCCAGGGGGCGACCGGGGAGCTGTTTTTT. It specifies CASSPPQGATGELFF.

V gene TRBV11-2 combines with J gene TRBJ2-7, with TRBD2 identical over 8 bases. Germline CDR1 is SGHAT and CDR2 is FQNNGV. Losses at the gene ends were 6 bases for V and 3 bases for J; bases not matched to a gene: 13. The CDR3 covers 16 residues. CDR3 nucleotides: TGTGCCAGCAGTTTGGAAAGCGGGGGACCCTACTACGAGCAGTACTTC. This encodes CASSLESGGPYYEQYF.

CDR3 region: CSVEWRSTGELFF. The DNA for the CDR3 is TGCAGCGTTGAATGGCGGTCCACCGGGGAGCTGTTTTTT. The chain couples TRBV29-1 to TRBJ2-2; D unclear. Trimming took 2 bases from V and 4 from J, leaving 8 bases between them. Germline assignment: CDR1 SQVTM and CDR2 ANQGSEA. The CDR3 runs 13 residues.

The chain carries TRBV9 and TRBJ1-1; D perhaps matches TRBD1 (5 bases). In germline, CDR1 is SGDLS, CDR2 YYNGEE. This CDR3 contains 17 residues. The V end lost 6 bases, the J end lost 4 bases, and 25 bases lay between the germline ends. The DNA for the CDR3 is TGTGCCAGCACCATCGGGGGGGGGTCCTTGGAGGGCACTGAAGCTTTCTTT. This translates into CASTIGGGSLEGTEAFF.

The V call is TRBV3-1 (or the pseudogene TRBV3-2), the J call TRBJ2-7; 9 positions agree with TRBD2. Germline trimming cut 4 bases from V and 2 bases from J; bases unmatched to any gene: 6. The germline V gene encodes CDR1 LGHDT and CDR2 YNNKEL (reference sequence). This CDR3 comprises 15 residues. CDR3 in DNA: TGTGCCAGCAGCCTACTAGCGGGTGGAACCTACGAGCAGTACTTC. Translating gives CASSLLAGGTYEQYF.

The chain is built from TRBV18 and TRBJ1-2; TRBD1 might be the D (5 bases). The ends were cut back, 3 bases at V and 2 bases at J, with 19 bases in the middle. The CDR3 is 17 residues long. The germline V gene encodes CDR1 KGHSH and CDR2 LQKENI. The CDR3 region is CASSPGQPASANYGYTF. CDR3 DNA sequence: TGTGCCAGCTCACCGGGGCAGCCCGCCTCCGCGAACTATGGCTACACCTTC.

This clone has more than one count but fewer than ten. The rearrangement uses TRBV9 and TRBJ2-3; D possibly corresponds to TRBD1 (5 bases). From germline, CDR1 is SGDLS and CDR2 YYNGEE. The CDR3 sequence is 16 residues long. Trimming pared 2 bases from V and 3 bases from J, leaving 16 bases between. This chain's CDR3 is CASSVLVGVETDTQYF. The CDR3 bases are TGTGCCAGCAGCGTCTTAGTAGGGGTTGAGACAGATACGCAGTATTTT.

The rearrangement joins TRBV5-1 to TRBJ2-7; the D is unclear. The CDR3 covers 14 residues. The V gene's germline CDR1 is SGHRS and CDR2 YFSETQ. Trimming stripped 1 base from V and 3 bases from J, with 11 bases between. CDR3 DNA: TGCGCCAGCAGCTTGTCCAGCGCGCACTACGAGCAGTACTTC. Its translation is CASSLSSAHYEQYF.

The chain joins TRBV6-6 to TRBJ1-5; TRBD1 matches 9 bases. The V segment lost 5 bases and the J segment 5 bases; nucleotides outside the gene matches: 7. CDR1 is MNHNY and CDR2 is SVGAGI in the germline V gene (reference sequence). This CDR3 contains 15 residues. The CDR3 loop reads CASSDTQGAHQPQHF. In DNA, the CDR3 is TGTGCCAGCAGTGACACACAGGGGGCCCATCAGCCCCAGCATTTT.

The chain has TRBV14 and TRBJ1-5; D not certain. Trimming cost V 6 bases and J 2 bases, with 14 bases left between them. The CDR3 length is 15 residues. Germline V CDR1 and CDR2: SGHDN, FVKESK. CDR3 coding DNA: TGTGCCAGCAGTCCAGAGGGAATGGGCAATCAGCCCCAGCATTTT. It specifies CASSPEGMGNQPQHF.

V usage is TRBV6-4 and J usage is TRBJ1-2; TRBD1 aligns across 7 bases. The CDR3 is 15 residues long. Germline V lookup: CDR1 MRHNA, CDR2 SNTAGT. V was pared by 4 bases and J by 4 bases, with 9 bases of the junction left unmatched. Here the CDR3 DNA reads TGTGCCAGCAGTGCCGGGACAGCTAACTCCTATGGCTACACCTTC. This translates into CASSAGTANSYGYTF.

The chain carries TRBV12-3 or TRBV12-4 and TRBJ2-7; D remains unclear. The CDR3 has 12 amino acids. Trimming took 6 bases from V and 1 from J, leaving 7 bases between them. The CDR3: CASSPRSYEQYF. The CDR3 DNA is TGTGCCAGCAGCCCGAGGTCCTACGAGCAGTACTTC.

The V gene is TRBV7-9, the J gene TRBJ1-1; unclear D gene. V was pared by 1 base and J by 4 bases, with 7 bases between. The CDR3 is 13 amino acids. Germline V gene sequence: CDR1 SEHNR, CDR2 FQNEAQ (reference sequence). CDR3 sequence (DNA): TGTGCCAGCAGCTTAGGTGCGCCCACTGAAGCTTTCTTT. Its translation is CASSLGAPTEAFF. The complete variable domain, with remaining parts taken from reference TRBV7-9 and TRBJ1-1, reads DTGVSQNPRHKITKRGQNVTFRCDPISEHNRLYWYRQTLGQGPEFLTYFQNEAQLEKSRLLSDRFSAERPKGSFSTLEIQRTEQGDSAMYLCASSLGAPTEAFFGQGTRLTVV.

V and J are TRBV2 and TRBJ1-1; D perhaps matches TRBD1 (5 bases). The CDR3 loop spans 18 amino acids. The V end was cut by 4 bases, the J end by 1 base, with 22 bases between. Germline lookup yields CDR1 SNHLY and CDR2 FYNNEI. This CDR3 reads CASSAAREALWGNTEAFF. CDR3 DNA sequence: TGTGCCAGCAGTGCTGCCAGGGAGGCATTGTGGGGGAACACTGAAGCTTTCTTT.

This rearrangement joins TRBV5-1 to TRBJ1-1; the D gene is possibly TRBD1 (6 bases). V lost 2 bases to trimming and J lost 3 bases, with 11 bases between them. This CDR3 region has 14 residues. Germline-derived CDR1 and CDR2 are SGHRS and YFSETQ. CDR3 nucleotides: TGCGCCAGCAGCTTTCAGGGGTGGGACACTGAAGCTTTCTTT. Amino acid sequence: CASSFQGWDTEAFF.

The chain has TRBV11-2 and TRBJ2-1; D gene unclear. Germline loops: CDR1 SGHAT, CDR2 FQNNGV. The CDR3 length is 16 residues. Trimming took off 1 base at V and 4 bases at J, with 14 bases between the two ends. CDR3 region: CASSLGVSYEYNEQFF. The CDR3 DNA reads TGTGCCAGCAGCTTAGGTGTTTCCTACGAATACAATGAGCAGTTCTTC.

J is TRBJ2-1 and V is TRBV27; no firm D call. The V gene lost 2 bases and the J gene lost 7 bases, with 9 bases spanning the gap. Per the germline V gene, CDR1 is MNHEY and CDR2 is SMNVEV (reference sequence). The CDR3 is made up of 13 amino acids. In DNA, the CDR3 is TGTGCCAGCAGTTTACCACTGTCAAATGAGCAGTTCTTC. Its translation: CASSLPLSNEQFF.

The rearrangement joins TRBV18 to TRBJ1-2; 7 positions match TRBD1. The length of the CDR3 is 15 residues. V lost 3 bases to trimming and J lost 0 bases; unmatched junction nucleotides: 4. Germline assignment: CDR1 KGHSH and CDR2 LQKENI. CDR3 nucleotide sequence: TGTGCCAGCTCACCCACGGGACAGACTAACTATGGCTACACCTTC. Encoded protein: CASSPTGQTNYGYTF.

This chain links TRBV12-3 or TRBV12-4 with TRBJ2-5; D not resolved. This CDR3 is 11 amino acids long. Deletions cut 3 bases from V and 5 bases from J, with 4 bases between. CDR3 loop: CASSFGETQYF. The CDR3 coding sequence is TGTGCCAGCAGTTTCGGGGAGACCCAGTACTTC.